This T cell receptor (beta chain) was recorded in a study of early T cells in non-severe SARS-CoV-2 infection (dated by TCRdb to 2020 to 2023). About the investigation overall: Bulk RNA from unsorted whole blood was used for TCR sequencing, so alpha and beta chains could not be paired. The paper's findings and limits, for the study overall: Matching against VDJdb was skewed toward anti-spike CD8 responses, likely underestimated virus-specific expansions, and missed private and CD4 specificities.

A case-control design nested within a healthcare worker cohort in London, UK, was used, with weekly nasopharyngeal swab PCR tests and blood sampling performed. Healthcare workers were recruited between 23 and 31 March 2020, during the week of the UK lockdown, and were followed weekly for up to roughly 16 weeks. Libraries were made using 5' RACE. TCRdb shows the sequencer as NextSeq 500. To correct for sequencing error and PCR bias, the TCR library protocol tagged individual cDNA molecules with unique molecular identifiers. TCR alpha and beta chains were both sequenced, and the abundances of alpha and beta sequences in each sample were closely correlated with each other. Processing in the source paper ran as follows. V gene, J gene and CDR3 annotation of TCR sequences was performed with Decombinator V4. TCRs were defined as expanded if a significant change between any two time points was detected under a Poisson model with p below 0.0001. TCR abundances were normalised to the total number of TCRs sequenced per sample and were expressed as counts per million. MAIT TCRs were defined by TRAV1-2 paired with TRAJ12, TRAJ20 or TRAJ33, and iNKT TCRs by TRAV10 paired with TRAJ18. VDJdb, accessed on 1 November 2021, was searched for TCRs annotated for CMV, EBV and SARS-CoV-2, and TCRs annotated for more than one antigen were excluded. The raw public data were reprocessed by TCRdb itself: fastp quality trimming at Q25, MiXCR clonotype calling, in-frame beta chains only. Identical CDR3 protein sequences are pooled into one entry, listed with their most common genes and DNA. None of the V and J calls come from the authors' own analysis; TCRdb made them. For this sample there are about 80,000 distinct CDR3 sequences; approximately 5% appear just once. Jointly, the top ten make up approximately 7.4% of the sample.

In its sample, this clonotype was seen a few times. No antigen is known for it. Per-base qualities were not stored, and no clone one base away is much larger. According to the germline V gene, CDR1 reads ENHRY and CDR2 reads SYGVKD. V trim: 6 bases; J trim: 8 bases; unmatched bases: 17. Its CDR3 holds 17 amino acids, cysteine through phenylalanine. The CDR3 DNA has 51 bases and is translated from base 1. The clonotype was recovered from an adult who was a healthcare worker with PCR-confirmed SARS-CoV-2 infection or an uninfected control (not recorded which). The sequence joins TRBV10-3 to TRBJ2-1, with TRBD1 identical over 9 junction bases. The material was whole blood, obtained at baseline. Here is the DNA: TGTGCCATCAGGAGCCCCCACGGACAGGGGCCAAGCTATGAGCAGTTCTTC. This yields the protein CAIRSPHGQGPSYEQFF.